This T cell receptor beta chain was observed in a study of identical twins. V trimming: 6 bases; J trimming: 4 bases; junction bases outside the gene matches: 4. This CDR3 has 13 amino acids. Study findings and constraints: Within cord blood, abundant beta clonotypes carried fewer insertions, but memory repertoires showed no such trend. The study found excess low generation probability among twin-shared out-of-frame alpha sequences.

To note about this clonotype: Its antigen is unidentified.

The authors used template switching to add a universal primer site and gave cDNA unique molecular identifiers. Using its own MiXCR run on the 5' RACE reads, TCRdb lists one record per CDR3 protein. This table holds about 900,000 distinct CDR3 sequences, approximately 13% found once. These same records also appear under a second study, on yellow fever vaccine responses in identical twins.

The origin of this receptor is a woman in her late teens or twenties in good health. Sequenced material: PBMCs. The chain links TRBV12-3 or TRBV12-4 to TRBJ2-5; 8 bases are a match to TRBD2. The CDR3 loop is CASSSGRRETQYF. CDR3 sequence (DNA): TGTGCCAGCAGCAGCGGGAGAAGAGAGACCCAGTACTTC.